This T cell receptor beta chain derives from a study of control samples from healthy donors and cancer patients. The CDR3 runs 15 residues. In germline, CDR1 is MNHEY, CDR2 SVGAGI. V gave up 6 bases and J gave up 8 bases, with 19 bases separating them. Only in-frame clones appear in the TCRdb table, and some are missing; sequencing was by immunoSEQ multiplex PCR. The sample includes over 150,000 clones, 85% to 95% of them seen just once. Sequenced material: blood. The chain employs TRBV6-5 and TRBJ1-4, with a possible D match to TRBD1 (5 bases). This clonotype was sampled from a young woman in good health. DNA of the CDR3: TGTGCCAGCAGGCCCCCGGGGCCGGCAGGCGAAAAACTGTTTTTT. Translation gives CASRPPGPAGEKLFF.